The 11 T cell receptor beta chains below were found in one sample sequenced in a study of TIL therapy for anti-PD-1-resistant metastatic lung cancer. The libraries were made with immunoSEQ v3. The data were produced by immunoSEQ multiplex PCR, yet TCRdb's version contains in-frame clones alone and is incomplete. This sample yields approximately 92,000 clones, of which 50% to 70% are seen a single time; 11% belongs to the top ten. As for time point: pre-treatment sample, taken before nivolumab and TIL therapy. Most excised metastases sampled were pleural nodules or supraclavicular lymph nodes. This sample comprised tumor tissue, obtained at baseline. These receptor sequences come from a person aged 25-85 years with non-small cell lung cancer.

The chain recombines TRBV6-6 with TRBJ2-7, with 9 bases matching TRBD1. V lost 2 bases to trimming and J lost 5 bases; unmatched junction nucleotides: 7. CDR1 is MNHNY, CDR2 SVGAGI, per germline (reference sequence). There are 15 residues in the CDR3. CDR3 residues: CASSYLGTGTDEQYF. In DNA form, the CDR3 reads TGTGCCAGCAGTTACCTCGGGACAGGGACGGACGAGCAGTACTTC.

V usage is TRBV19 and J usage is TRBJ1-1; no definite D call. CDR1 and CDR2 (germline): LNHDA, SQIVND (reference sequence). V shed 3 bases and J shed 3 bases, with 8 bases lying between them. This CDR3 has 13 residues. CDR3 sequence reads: CASSMRRDTEAFF. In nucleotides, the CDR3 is TGTGCCAGTAGTATGCGTAGGGACACTGAAGCTTTCTTT.

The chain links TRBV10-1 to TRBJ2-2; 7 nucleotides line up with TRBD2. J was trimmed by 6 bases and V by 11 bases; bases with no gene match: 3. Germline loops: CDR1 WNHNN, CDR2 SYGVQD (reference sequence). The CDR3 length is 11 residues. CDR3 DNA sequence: TGCGCCCGTCGGGAGGCCGGGGAGCTGTTTTTT. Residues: CARREAGELFF.

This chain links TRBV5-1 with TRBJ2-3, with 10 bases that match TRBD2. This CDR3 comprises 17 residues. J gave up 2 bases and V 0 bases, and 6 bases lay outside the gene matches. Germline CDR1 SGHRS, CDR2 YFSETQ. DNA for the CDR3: TGCGCCAGCAGCTTGGACGTTAGCGGGGGGCTCACAGATACGCAGTATTTT. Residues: CASSLDVSGGLTDTQYF.

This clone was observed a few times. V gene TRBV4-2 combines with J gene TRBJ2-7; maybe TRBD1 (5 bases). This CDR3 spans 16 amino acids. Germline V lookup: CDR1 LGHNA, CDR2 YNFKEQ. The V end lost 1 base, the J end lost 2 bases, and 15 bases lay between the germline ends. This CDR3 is CASSQAADGRAYEQYF. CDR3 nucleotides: TGTGCCAGCAGCCAAGCTGCAGATGGCAGGGCCTACGAGCAGTACTTC.

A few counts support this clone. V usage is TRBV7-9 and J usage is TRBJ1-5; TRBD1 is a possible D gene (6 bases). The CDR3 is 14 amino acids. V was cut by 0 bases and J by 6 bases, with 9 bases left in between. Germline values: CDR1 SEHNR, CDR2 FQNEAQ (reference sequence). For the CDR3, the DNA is TGTGCCAGCAGCTTAGCAGGGGGAACTCAGCCCCAGCATTTT. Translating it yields CASSLAGGTQPQHF.

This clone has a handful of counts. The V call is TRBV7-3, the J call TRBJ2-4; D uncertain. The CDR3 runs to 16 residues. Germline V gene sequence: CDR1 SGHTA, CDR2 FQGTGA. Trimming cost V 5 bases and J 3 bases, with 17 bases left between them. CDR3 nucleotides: TGTGCCAGCAGCCCCGCCGGCTCAAGCAACAAAAACATTCAGTACTTC. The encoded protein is CASSPAGSSNKNIQYF.

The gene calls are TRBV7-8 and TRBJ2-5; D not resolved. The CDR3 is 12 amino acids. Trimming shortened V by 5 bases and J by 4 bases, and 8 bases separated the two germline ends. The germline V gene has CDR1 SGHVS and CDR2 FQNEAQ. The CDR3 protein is CASSPWAETQYF. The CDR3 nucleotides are TGTGCCAGCAGCCCTTGGGCAGAGACCCAGTACTTC.

CDR3 region: CASSPSANGYGYTF. The CDR3 DNA is TGTGCCAGCTCACCTTCAGCGAACGGCTATGGCTACACCTTC. The chain joins TRBV18 to TRBJ1-2, with no clear D. Between the trimmed V and J ends, which lost 3 bases and 4 bases, there was a span of 12 bases. Germline assignment: CDR1 KGHSH and CDR2 LQKENI. The CDR3 consists of 14 residues.

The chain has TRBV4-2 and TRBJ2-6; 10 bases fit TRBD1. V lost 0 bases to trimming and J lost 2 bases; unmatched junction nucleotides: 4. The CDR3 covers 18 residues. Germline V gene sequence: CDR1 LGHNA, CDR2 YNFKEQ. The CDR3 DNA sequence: TGTGCCAGCAGCCAAGAGGGACAGGGGAGCGCTGGGGCCAACGTCCTGACTTTC. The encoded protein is CASSQEGQGSAGANVLTF.

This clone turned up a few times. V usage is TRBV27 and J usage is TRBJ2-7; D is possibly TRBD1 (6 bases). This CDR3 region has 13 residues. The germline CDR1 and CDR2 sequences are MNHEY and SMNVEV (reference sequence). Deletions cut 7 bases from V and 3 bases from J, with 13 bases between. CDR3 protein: CASTAARGYEQYF. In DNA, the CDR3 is TGTGCCAGCACCGCTGCCAGGGGCTACGAGCAGTACTTC.